This T cell receptor (beta chain) was documented in a study of blood T cell repertoires in COVID-19. Study information: Spain, Italy and the United States supplied samples that represented acute and convalescent COVID-19. The analysed material was cDNA or gDNA that came from T cells, B-cell-depleted T cells, or PBMCs.

V lost 3 bases and J lost 3; bases outside the gene matches: 7. This CDR3 is built from 15 residues. CDR1 and CDR2 from the germline V gene are LNHDA and SQIVND (reference sequence). Original analysis: Cell counts per sample came from amplifying reference gene primers. The method was immunoSEQ multiplex PCR; TCRdb's version includes in-frame clones alone and lacks a portion of them. Clonal size and the V and J genes are those of that table, whereas D and trimming came from the DNA. Among roughly 120,000 clones listed, about 78% were seen once. The sequenced sample was peripheral blood. The receptor's source is a human donor in a cohort sampled during active or convalescent COVID-19. V gene TRBV19 combines with J gene TRBJ2-7; TRBD1 matches 8 bases. The CDR3 here is CASSIQGAKGYEQYF. CDR3 in DNA: TGTGCCAGTAGTATTCAGGGGGCAAAAGGCTACGAGCAGTACTTC.